One sample yielded the 27 T cell receptor beta chains listed below, sequenced in a study of control samples from healthy donors and cancer patients. The repertoire was sequenced with immunoSEQ multiplex PCR; TCRdb's copy has only in-frame clones and lacks some. Of around 100,000 clones listed, about 90% were seen once; the top ten hold more than 15%. The sequencing input was blood. The origin of the receptors is a woman aged 45-65 years in good health.

The rearrangement joins TRBV24-1 to TRBJ1-1; 8 bases line up with TRBD1. Germline V gives CDR1 KGHDR, CDR2 SFDVKD. Losses at the gene ends were 7 bases for V and 1 base for J; bases not matched to a gene: 1. The CDR3 totals 13 residues. The DNA for the CDR3 is TGTGCCACCAGAACAGGGGGGAACACTGAAGCTTTCTTT. Protein: CATRTGGNTEAFF.

J is TRBJ2-1 and V is TRBV9; 7 positions agree with TRBD1. There are 15 residues in the CDR3. V dropped 0 bases and J dropped 2; count of bases not matched to a gene: 2. Germline V gives CDR1 SGDLS, CDR2 YYNGEE. The DNA for the CDR3 is TGTGCCAGCAGCGTAGTTCAGGGGGCCTACAATGAGCAGTTCTTC. It specifies CASSVVQGAYNEQFF.

This clone was recorded a few times. The J gene is TRBJ2-2, the V gene TRBV24-1; 8 bases agree with TRBD1. Germline V CDR1 and CDR2: KGHDR, SFDVKD. V lost 2 bases and J lost 9; bases outside the gene matches: 7. CDR3 length: 15 residues. CDR3 loop: CATSDSRQGSRELFF. CDR3 DNA: TGTGCCACCAGTGATTCGAGACAGGGGAGCAGGGAGCTGTTTTTT.

The chain links TRBV6-6 to TRBJ1-2; unclear D gene. The V gene's germline CDR1 is MNHNY and CDR2 SVGAGI (reference sequence). There are 14 residues in the CDR3. Trimming left V 0 bases short and J 8 bases short, with 13 bases between. The CDR3: CASSYSTNEVGYTF. For the CDR3, the DNA is TGTGCCAGCAGTTACTCCACGAATGAGGTGGGCTACACCTTC.

The rearrangement uses TRBV6-2 or TRBV6-3 and TRBJ1-6; 7 bases fit TRBD1. Germline V gene sequence: CDR1 MNHEY, CDR2 SVGEGT. The CDR3 extends over 13 amino acids. Trimming at V came to 5 bases and at J to 9 bases, leaving 4 bases not matched to a gene. CDR3: CASSTTGRSPLHF. The CDR3 DNA follows: TGTGCCAGCAGTACGACAGGGCGTTCACCCCTCCACTTT.

The chain employs TRBV11-2 and TRBJ1-1, with D hard to call. With 5 bases removed from V and 3 bases from J, the gap between germline ends came to 10 bases. From germline, CDR1 is SGHAT and CDR2 FQNNGV. The CDR3 totals 13 residues. The CDR3 here is CASSPRVDTEAFF. As DNA, the CDR3 is TGTGCCAGCAGCCCGCGGGTCGACACTGAAGCTTTCTTT.

The chain has TRBV24-1 and TRBJ1-1; D is unclear. The germline CDR1 and CDR2 sequences are KGHDR and SFDVKD. Trimming cost V 5 bases and J 4 bases, with 7 bases left between them. The CDR3 length is 12 residues. CDR3 protein: CATSGLTTEAFF. The DNA of the CDR3 is TGTGCCACCAGTGGCCTAACCACTGAAGCTTTCTTT.

The CDR3 region has the DNA TGTGCCACCAGTGACCCTTCCCGCAGTTATACTAACCCCAATGAGCAGTTCTTC. It encodes CATSDPSRSYTNPNEQFF. J is TRBJ2-1 and V is TRBV24-1; D uncertain. Germline-derived CDR1 and CDR2 are KGHDR and SFDVKD. Trimming removed 4 bases at V and 6 bases at J, with 24 bases between. This CDR3 contains 18 residues.

This chain uses TRBV12-3 or TRBV12-4 with TRBJ2-1; D uncertain. CDR3 length equals 13 residues. Trimming pared 5 bases from V and 8 bases from J, leaving 13 bases between. The CDR3 loop is CASSPPASHEQFF. For the CDR3, the DNA is TGTGCCAGCAGTCCCCCGGCTTCCCATGAGCAGTTCTTC.

This chain joins TRBV12-3 or TRBV12-4 and TRBJ2-6; D gene unclear. This CDR3 is built from 12 residues. Trimming pared 7 bases from V and 1 base from J, leaving 2 bases between. The CDR3 sequence: CASTSGANVLTF. The CDR3 DNA reads TGTGCCAGCACGTCTGGGGCCAACGTCCTGACTTTC.

V gene TRBV7-2 combines with J gene TRBJ1-6; D gene unclear. V was trimmed by 4 bases and J by 5 bases, leaving 3 bases between them. CDR1 and CDR2 (germline): SGHTA, FQGNSA. The CDR3 consists of 12 residues. CDR3 protein: CASSSDNSPLHF. As DNA, the CDR3 is TGTGCCAGCAGCTCTGATAATTCACCCCTCCACTTT. Together with reference TRBV7-2 and TRBJ1-6, the CDR3 gives the full variable domain: GAGVSQSPSNKVTEKGKDVELRCDPISGHTALYWYRQSLGQGLEFLIYFQGNSAPDKSGLPSDRFSAERTGGSVSTLTIQRTQQEDSAVYLCASSSDNSPLHFGNGTRLTVT.

The chain uses TRBV5-5 and TRBJ2-5, with TRBD1 as a possible D gene (6 bases). The CDR3 runs 16 residues. V lost 0 bases and J 5 bases, leaving 17 bases between the germline ends. Germline V gene lookup returns CDR1 SGHKS and CDR2 YYEKEE (reference sequence). The CDR3: CASSLGLTGLLETQYF. CDR3 bases: TGTGCCAGCAGCTTGGGCCTTACAGGGTTGCTTGAGACCCAGTACTTC.

The chain uses TRBV19 and TRBJ1-5, with D uncertain. V was clipped by 9 bases and J by 0 bases, with 12 bases between them. There are 14 residues in the CDR3. Germline loops: CDR1 LNHDA, CDR2 SQIVND (reference sequence). CDR3 nucleotides: TGTGCCAGCCTTAGGAAGAATAGCAATCAGCCCCAGCATTTT. Translation: CASLRKNSNQPQHF.

The rearrangement joins TRBV4-1 to TRBJ1-1, with 7 bases lining up with TRBD1. There are 12 residues in the CDR3. Germline V gene data show CDR1 as MGHRA and CDR2 as YSYEKL. The V segment lost 4 bases and the J segment 7 bases; nucleotides outside the gene matches: 3. The CDR3 DNA sequence: TGCGCCAGCAGCCGAGACAGGGATGAAGCTTTCTTT. This gives the protein CASSRDRDEAFF.

V usage is TRBV9 and J usage is TRBJ2-5; no clear D. The CDR3 is 15 residues long. V lost 0 bases, J lost 2 bases, and 11 bases lay in between. Germline V lookup: CDR1 SGDLS, CDR2 YYNGEE. CDR3 DNA sequence: TGTGCCAGCAGCGTAGGTCGTTTGGGGCAAGAGACCCAGTACTTC. Its protein product is CASSVGRLGQETQYF.

V gene TRBV19 combines with J gene TRBJ2-1; 7 bases line up with TRBD2. This CDR3 comprises 22 residues. The V and J ends lost 10 bases and 4 bases, in that order; junction bases with no gene match: 34. The germline gives CDR1 LNHDA, CDR2 SQIVND (reference sequence). This CDR3 reads CATRRLFTYREATQSHYNEQFF. For the CDR3, the DNA is TGTGCCACAAGACGGTTATTTACTTATCGGGAGGCGACACAATCCCATTACAATGAGCAGTTCTTC.

The V call is TRBV6-5, the J call TRBJ2-7; TRBD1 is a possible D gene (5 bases). V was clipped by 2 bases and J by 5 bases, with 13 bases between them. The CDR3 consists of 14 residues. CDR1 MNHEY and CDR2 SVGAGI come from the germline V gene. This CDR3 is CASSYGPGSHEQYV. The CDR3 DNA reads TGTGCCAGCAGTTACGGTCCAGGGTCGCACGAGCAGTACGTC.

This clone occurred a few times. V is TRBV27 and J is TRBJ2-1; TRBD2 might be the D (7 bases). The germline V gene has CDR1 MNHEY and CDR2 SMNVEV (reference sequence). Trimming took off 6 bases at V and 0 bases at J, with 27 bases between the two ends. This CDR3 contains 20 residues. CDR3 protein: CASSYGLVGRGLSSYNEQFF. The CDR3 DNA reads TGTGCCAGCAGCTACGGACTAGTGGGACGGGGGCTGAGCTCCTACAATGAGCAGTTCTTC.

This clone was seen just once. This chain uses TRBV27 with TRBJ1-6; D is perhaps TRBD1 (6 bases). CDR1 and CDR2 (germline): MNHEY, SMNVEV (reference sequence). V dropped 6 bases and J dropped 0 bases, with 15 bases sitting between them. This CDR3 contains 17 residues. This chain's CDR3 is CASSRLQGISYNSPLHF. The CDR3 DNA is TGTGCCAGCAGCCGCCTTCAGGGGATCTCCTATAATTCACCCCTCCACTTT.

V and J are TRBV20-1 and TRBJ1-2; D remains unclear. Germline loops: CDR1 DFQATT, CDR2 SNEGSKA (reference sequence). The ends were cut back, 5 bases at V and 4 bases at J, with 5 bases in the middle. The CDR3 loop spans 10 amino acids. The CDR3 loop is CSAFRYGYTF. The DNA for the CDR3 is TGCAGTGCTTTCCGCTATGGCTACACCTTC.

The chain combines TRBV6-5 with TRBJ1-3, with 8 bases fitting TRBD1. V was pared by 2 bases and J by 3 bases, with 3 bases of the junction left unmatched. Germline V gene lookup returns CDR1 MNHEY and CDR2 SVGAGI. This CDR3 region has 15 residues. The CDR3 here is CASSYEQGGGNTIYF. The CDR3 nucleotides read TGTGCCAGCAGTTACGAACAGGGGGGTGGAAACACCATATATTTT.

The chain combines TRBV21-1 with TRBJ2-7; the listed D gene, TRBD1, was not tested against the DNA. TRBV21-1 represents a pseudogene. The CDR3 runs 15 residues. The CDR3 DNA sequence: TGTGCCAGCAGCAAAGCCAGGGGACCCAACTACGAGCAGTACGTC. It is translated as CASSKARGPNYEQYV.

The chain links TRBV7-6 to TRBJ2-1; D remains ambiguous. CDR1 SGHVS and CDR2 FNYEAQ come from the germline V gene. The CDR3 is made up of 15 amino acids. V dropped 11 bases and J dropped 0 bases, with 17 bases sitting between them. The CDR3 nucleotides are TGTGCCGGTGGGCCGGCCAGGAGCTCCTACAATGAGCAGTTCTTC. It translates to CAGGPARSSYNEQFF.

This clone was detected once. The chain carries TRBV19 and TRBJ2-2; D not resolved. Germline V lookup: CDR1 LNHDA, CDR2 SQIVND (reference sequence). The CDR3 spans 13 residues. Trimming took 6 bases from V and 2 from J, leaving 7 bases between them. CDR3 nucleotide sequence: TGTGCCAGTAGCCTTAGTAACACCGGGGAGCTGTTTTTT. It is translated as CASSLSNTGELFF.

This clone appeared once. The rearrangement joins TRBV3-1 (or the pseudogene TRBV3-2) to TRBJ2-3; 8 nucleotides match TRBD2. In germline, CDR1 is LGHDT, CDR2 YNNKEL (reference sequence). The CDR3 runs 15 residues. The ends lost 2 bases at V and 7 bases at J; junction bases unmatched: 8. The CDR3 nucleotides are TGTGCCAGCAGCCAAAGGCGCGTTAGCGGGAATACGCAGTATTTT. It encodes CASSQRRVSGNTQYF.

In its sample, this clone was seen a few times. The chain combines TRBV29-1 with TRBJ2-2; D is ambiguous. V was cut by 4 bases and J by 7 bases, with 10 bases left in between. Germline CDR1 SQVTM, CDR2 ANQGSEA. This CDR3 is built from 12 residues. CDR3 nucleotides: TGCAGCGTTGGGCAGTGGGGCGGGGAGCTGTTTTTT. Amino acid sequence: CSVGQWGGELFF.

This clone was recorded once. The chain couples TRBV20-1 to TRBJ2-5, with D unresolved. Trimming removed 5 bases at V and 5 bases at J, with 9 bases between. CDR1 is DFQATT and CDR2 is SNEGSKA in the germline V gene (reference sequence). The CDR3 extends over 11 amino acids. CDR3 loop: CSAALMETQYF. The DNA of the CDR3 is TGCAGTGCTGCGCTAATGGAGACCCAGTACTTC.